This T cell receptor beta chain was identified in a study of regulatory T cells in long-lasting Graves disease. The study, taken as a whole, reports: Accuracy was perhaps lowered by the small sample size.

This clonotype has ten or more counts. Its antigen is not known. V gave up 6 bases and J gave up 4 bases, with 18 bases separating them. This CDR3 is 15 amino acids long. CDR1 and CDR2 from the germline V gene are MDHEN and SYDVKM. Time point here: newly diagnosed GD, antithyroid drugs for less than 3 months. RNA from PBMCs was the source of the TCR library. Per American Thyroid Association guidelines, Graves' disease was diagnosed. The TCR beta library used iRepertoire HTBI primers with Arm-PCR amplification of CDR3. In TCRdb, the multiplex PCR reads were re-called with MiXCR into one record per CDR3 protein. This table has some 560,000 distinct CDR3 sequences, 15% to 20% appearing once. This sample also belongs to another study, concerning T cells in Graves' hyperthyroidism and ophthalmopathy. This second report adds: Each diagnosis drew on symptoms, thyroxine, TRAb, thyroid ultrasound and orbital computed tomography findings.

J is TRBJ1-1 and V is TRBV28; the D is unclear. The origin of this receptor is a woman aged 35-60 years with Graves disease. Sequenced material: peripheral blood mononuclear cells (PBMCs), taken at new diagnosis, from a patient treated with antithyroid drugs. The CDR3 DNA reads as TGTGCCAGCAGCTTCCCCCTAGGTGGGTCCACTGAAGCTTTCTTT. As protein: CASSFPLGGSTEAFF.